The 13 T cell receptor beta chains reported below all come from one sample, sequenced in a study of T cells in women clearing cervical HPV infection. The protocol was immunoSEQ multiplex PCR, while the TCRdb copy is restricted to in-frame clones and leaves out a portion. Its table lists roughly 37,000 clones. Source material: blood buffy coat. These receptors were collected from a woman aged 18 to 75 with a cervical HPV16 infection that either progressed to CIN3+ or cleared (not recorded which).

With regard to this clone: The read comes to an end 3 residues before the CDR3 does, leaving the germline J gene to fill in the end. The genes are TRBV5-3 and TRBJ1-1; D is unresolved. TRBV5-3 is an ORF for which the function is uncertain. The ends were cut back, 0 bases at V and 1 base at J, with 4 bases in the middle. The CDR3 consists of 13 residues. The sequenced CDR3 bases are TGTGCCAGAAGCTTGGCAGAGAACACTGAA. Its translation: CARSLAENTE. The full CDR3 is CARSLAENTEAFF.

This clone is labeled medium-sized (0.01 to 0.1%) based on frequency. The CDR3: CASSVQEGRSGELFF. The covered CDR3 bases are TGTGCCAGCAGCGTGCAGGAGGGGAGATCCGGGGAG. The chain is built from TRBV9 and TRBJ2-2; D may be TRBD2 (6 bases). The missing CDR3 end, 3 residues past where the read stops, is filled in from the germline J gene. CDR3 length: 15 residues. V shed 2 bases and J shed 6 bases, with 14 bases lying between them. Germline CDR1 and CDR2: SGDLS and YYNGEE. The variable domain in full, completed from reference TRBV9 and TRBJ2-2, reads DSGVTQTPKHLITATGQRVTLRCSPRSGDLSVYWYQQSLDQGLQFLIQYYNGEERAKGNILERFSAQQFPDLHSELNLSSLELGDSALYFCASSVQEGRSGELFFGEGSRLTVL.

CDR3 DNA, as far as it was read: TGTGCCAGCTCACTACAGGGGGTGAACACCGGGGAG. Translated: CASSLQGVNTGE. The full CDR3 sequence reads CASSLQGVNTGELFF. The gene calls are TRBV18 and TRBJ2-2, with TRBD1 matching 8 bases. The CDR3 extends 3 residues past the end of the read, so its final part is completed from the germline J gene. The CDR3 consists of 15 residues. The J segment lost 1 base and the V segment lost 4 bases, leaving 2 bases of the junction unmatched. The germline V gene encodes CDR1 KGHSH and CDR2 LQKENI.

Comment on this clone: The CDR3 end is not reached by the read, which stops 3 residues before it; the germline J gene fills it in. The chain is built from TRBV18 and TRBJ2-3, with D uncertain. This CDR3 has 13 amino acids. Per the germline V gene, CDR1 is KGHSH and CDR2 is LQKENI. CDR3 sequence reads: CASSPTAQETQYF. The DNA read from the CDR3 is TGTGCCAGCTCACCAACAGCACAAGAGACG.

Considering frequency, this clone is medium-sized. The read ends 3 residues shy of where the CDR3 ends; the end is completed using the germline J gene. This chain links TRBV28 with TRBJ2-3; TRBD2 matches 7 bases. The CDR3 runs to 12 residues. V lost 4 bases, J lost 8 bases, and 3 bases stayed unmatched. Germline-derived CDR1 and CDR2 are MDHEN and SYDVKM. Incomplete CDR3 DNA: TGTGCCAGCAGTTCGCTAGCGGCTACG. This gives the protein CASSSLAAT. The whole CDR3 is CASSSLAATQYF.

As regards this clone: The read finishes 3 residues shy of the CDR3 end, and the germline J gene is used to complete it. The rearrangement joins TRBV19 to TRBJ1-1; D call uncertain. The V end lost 10 bases, the J end lost 0 bases, and 6 bases lay between the germline ends. CDR3 length equals 11 residues. Germline lookup yields CDR1 LNHDA and CDR2 SQIVND (reference sequence). The part of the CDR3 DNA that was read is TGTGCCACCCGGTTGAACACTGAA. This translates into CATRLNTE. The whole CDR3 region reads CATRLNTEAFF.

As for this clone: The read stops 3 residues short of the end of the CDR3; the missing end is completed from the germline J gene. The chain combines TRBV2 with TRBJ2-1, with 8 bases lining up with TRBD2. Germline V gives CDR1 SNHLY, CDR2 FYNNEI. CDR3 size: 14 residues. J gave up 6 bases and V 8 bases, and 9 bases lay outside the gene matches. Partial CDR3 DNA: TGTGCCAGCGGGGGACTAGTGGAACTCAATGAG. Protein sequence: CASGGLVELNE. The entire CDR3 reads CASGGLVELNEQFF.

About this clone: The CDR3 end falls 3 residues outside the read, so it is completed with the germline J gene. The V call is TRBV7-9, the J call TRBJ2-1; no clear D gene. Germline CDR1 is SEHNR and CDR2 is FQNEAQ (reference sequence). V lost 5 bases and J lost 6, with 14 bases in between. There are 14 residues in the CDR3. CDR3 bases read: TGTGCCAGCAGCCCGTCGAATTGGGCCAATGAG. This translates into CASSPSNWANE. From start to end, the CDR3 is CASSPSNWANEQFF.

Note on this clone: The CDR3 end is not reached by the read, which stops 3 residues before it; the germline J gene fills it in. The chain combines TRBV29-1 with TRBJ2-1; 13 positions agree with TRBD2. V dropped 6 bases and J dropped 0; count of bases not matched to a gene: 11. In germline, CDR1 is SQVTM, CDR2 ANQGSEA. The CDR3 extends over 18 amino acids. CDR3 DNA, as far as it was read: TGCAGCGTCCGAGGACTAGCGGGGGCCATGAGCTCCTACAATGAG. Translation: CSVRGLAGAMSSYNE. The whole CDR3 protein reads CSVRGLAGAMSSYNEQFF.

Comments on this clone: The CDR3 end falls 3 residues outside the read, so it is completed with the germline J gene. The rearrangement links TRBV12-3 or TRBV12-4 to TRBJ1-5; 9 nucleotides line up with TRBD1. The V segment lost 6 bases and the J segment 5 bases; nucleotides outside the gene matches: 8. The CDR3 consists of 15 residues. The CDR3 protein is CASSQQGAPDQPQHF. The sequenced part of the CDR3 DNA is TGTGCCAGCAGCCAACAGGGGGCGCCGGATCAGCCC.

Here the CDR3 reads CASSFRSYDYTF. Partial CDR3 DNA: TGTGCCAGCAGCTTCCGGTCTTACGAC. This rearrangement joins TRBV7-2 to TRBJ1-2; D is uncertain. The read ends 3 residues shy of where the CDR3 ends; the end is completed using the germline J gene. This CDR3 is built from 12 residues. Germline CDR1 reads SGHTA; CDR2 reads FQGNSA.

The chain's CDR3 is CASSIGRDQPQHF. CDR3 bases read: TGTGCCAGTAGTATAGGAAGGGATCAGCCC. The V and J genes are TRBV19 and TRBJ1-5; D gene unclear. The read stops 3 residues short of the end of the CDR3; the missing end is completed from the germline J gene. CDR3 length equals 13 residues. Germline lookup yields CDR1 LNHDA and CDR2 SQIVND (reference sequence). Trimming shortened V by 1 base and J by 5 bases, and 6 bases separated the two germline ends.

For this clone: The read is 3 residues too short to cover the CDR3 end, so that end is filled in from the germline J gene. The chain couples TRBV7-6 to TRBJ1-4; unclear D gene. The CDR3 is made up of 15 amino acids. The germline V gene encodes CDR1 SGHVS and CDR2 FNYEAQ. Partial CDR3 DNA: TGTGCCAGCAGCTTAAGCTACGGGGATAATTCACCA. This gives the protein CASSLSYGDNSP. The full CDR3 protein reads CASSLSYGDNSPLFF.